Shown below are 30 T cell receptor beta chains from a single sample sequenced in a study of blood T cells in healthy people across ages. A sample-barcoded 5' primer and a J-beta primer mix were used in a second PCR of roughly 7 to 12 cycles. TCRdb re-called the 5' RACE reads through MiXCR, storing one row per CDR3 protein. The repertoire holds about a million distinct CDR3 sequences, with roughly 51% as singletons. Input material: blood. The receptor source for this set is a woman aged 60-75 years in good health.

This clonotype was picked up a small number of times. J is TRBJ2-3 and V is TRBV7-2; TRBD2 matches at 11 bases. There are 17 residues in the CDR3. The V gene end was trimmed by 3 bases and the J gene end by 4 bases; junction bases not matched to a gene: 9. Germline V gene sequence: CDR1 SGHTA, CDR2 FQGNSA. CDR3 nucleotide sequence: TGTGCCAGCAGCTTGTGGATAGCGGGAGGGCCCCCAGATACGCAGTATTTT. It codes for CASSLWIAGGPPDTQYF. The variable domain in full, with the rest retrieved from reference TRBV7-2 and TRBJ2-3, is GAGVSQSPSNKVTEKGKDVELRCDPISGHTALYWYRQSLGQGLEFLIYFQGNSAPDKSGLPSDRFSAERTGGSVSTLTIQRTQQEDSAVYLCASSLWIAGGPPDTQYFGPGTRLTVL.

The gene calls are TRBV7-9 and TRBJ2-1; no reliable D call. With 2 bases removed from V and 3 bases from J, the gap between germline ends came to 11 bases. In germline, CDR1 is SEHNR, CDR2 FQNEAQ (reference sequence). The CDR3 loop spans 15 amino acids. The CDR3 sequence is CASSLRAEVYNEQFF. The CDR3 DNA reads as TGTGCCAGCAGCTTACGGGCTGAGGTCTACAATGAGCAGTTCTTC.

CDR3 in DNA: TGTGCCAGCAGCTATGCTAGCGGGAGGAGGTTAGATACGCAGTATTTT. As protein: CASSYASGRRLDTQYF. V is TRBV7-2 and J is TRBJ2-3; TRBD2 matches at 11 bases. Germline-derived CDR1 and CDR2 are SGHTA and FQGNSA. The junction had 8 bases not matched to a gene; V was cut back by 4 bases and J by 5 bases. The CDR3 extends over 16 amino acids.

The genes are TRBV6-1 and TRBJ2-3; 13 nucleotides align to TRBD2. The CDR3 runs 14 residues. Germline CDR1 and CDR2: MNHNS and SASEGT. Losses at the gene ends were 10 bases for V and 3 bases for J; bases not matched to a gene: 4. CDR3 DNA sequence: TGTGCCACCCGGGGACTAGCGGGAACAGATACGCAGTATTTT. Amino acids: CATRGLAGTDTQYF.

This sequence joins TRBV12-3 or TRBV12-4 and TRBJ1-5; D might be TRBD1 (6 bases). V gave up 6 bases and J gave up 5 bases, with 8 bases separating them. The CDR3 is 12 amino acids. The CDR3 coding sequence is TGTGCCAGCAGGGACAGACATCAGCCCCAGCATTTT. Residues: CASRDRHQPQHF.

This rearrangement joins TRBV6-5 to TRBJ2-5; D is possibly TRBD2 (7 bases). Trimming removed 3 bases at V and 11 bases at J, with 25 bases between. The germline gives CDR1 MNHEY, CDR2 SVGAGI. The CDR3 is 16 amino acids. The CDR3 reads CASSYRRGAGKNEQYF. The CDR3 DNA reads as TGTGCCAGCAGTTATAGACGGGGGGCTGGGAAAAATGAGCAGTACTTC.

The chain links TRBV6-2 or TRBV6-3 to TRBJ2-1, with a weak D call TRBD2 (6 bases). The J call is doubtful: the DNA matches TRBJ2-7 better. Germline V gene sequence: CDR1 MNHEY, CDR2 SVGEGT. This CDR3 region has 16 residues. In nucleotides, the CDR3 is TGTGCCAGCAGTTACCATAGGGACTCGATGTACAATGAGCAGTACTTC. It translates to CASSYHRDSMYNEQYF.

This clonotype has a single count. The chain carries TRBV20-1 and TRBJ1-2; D may be TRBD1 (5 bases). CDR1 and CDR2 from the germline V gene are DFQATT and SNEGSKA (reference sequence). V shed 5 bases and J shed 4 bases, with 11 bases lying between them. This CDR3 has 12 residues. CDR3 bases: TGCAGTGCTCCCCGGACACCCTATGGCTACACCTTC. Protein: CSAPRTPYGYTF.

This clonotype was picked up a small number of times. The chain combines TRBV14 with TRBJ1-1; D remains unclear. Germline lookup yields CDR1 SGHDN and CDR2 FVKESK. The CDR3 is made up of 14 amino acids. V shed 1 base and J shed 2 bases, with 8 bases lying between them. CDR3 DNA sequence: TGTGCCAGCAGCCAAGCAAAGTTAAACACTGAAGCTTTCTTT. It specifies CASSQAKLNTEAFF.

The chain employs TRBV2 and TRBJ2-4; the match to TRBD2 covers 7 bases. Matching the DNA end better, TRBJ2-7 makes the J call doubtful. Germline CDR1 SNHLY, CDR2 FYNNEI. This CDR3 has 15 residues. DNA for the CDR3: TGTGCCAGCAGTGAGGGGCCGCTAGCGGCGTACGAGCAGTACTTC. Protein product: CASSEGPLAAYEQYF.

The chain has TRBV6-1 and TRBJ2-4; 7 nucleotides line up with TRBD2. The J call may be faulty, since TRBJ2-7 better matches the DNA end. The V gene's germline CDR1 is MNHNS and CDR2 SASEGT. CDR3 size: 17 residues. This chain's CDR3 is CASSLNLGRPSSYEQYF. CDR3 DNA: TGTGCCAGCAGCCTCAACCTCGGGAGGCCTAGCTCCTACGAGCAGTACTTC.

The V gene is TRBV3-1, the J gene TRBJ1-2, with TRBD1 as a possible D gene (6 bases). V was shortened by 3 bases and J by 8 bases, with 16 bases between the two germline ends. Germline V gives CDR1 LGHDT, CDR2 YNNKEL (reference sequence). The length of the CDR3 is 14 residues. The CDR3 nucleotides are TGTGCCAGCAGCCAGACGCGGGGGGCGGAAGGCTACACCTTC. As protein: CASSQTRGAEGYTF.

The rearrangement joins TRBV3-1 to TRBJ2-5, with D perhaps matching TRBD2 (5 bases). The CDR3 covers 15 residues. The germline V gene encodes CDR1 LGHDT and CDR2 YNNKEL (reference sequence). Trimming shortened V by 6 bases and J by 2 bases, and 16 bases separated the two germline ends. The CDR3 loop reads CASSYGGRKQETQYF. As DNA, the CDR3 is TGTGCCAGCAGTTACGGAGGAAGAAAACAAGAGACCCAGTACTTC.

The genes are TRBV28 and TRBJ1-2; D is unclear. Germline CDR1 and CDR2: MDHEN and SYDVKM. Between the trimmed V and J ends, which lost 7 bases and 5 bases, there was a span of 11 bases. The CDR3 covers 12 residues. The DNA for the CDR3 is TGTGCCAGCACCGGACCCCCTTATGGCTACACCTTC. Protein sequence: CASTGPPYGYTF.

V and J are TRBV2 and TRBJ2-1, with D unclear. V lost 7 bases and J lost 4, with 14 bases in between. CDR3 length equals 14 residues. The V gene's germline CDR1 is SNHLY and CDR2 FYNNEI. CDR3 DNA sequence: TGTGCCAGCAAAATCCTGACGGAGTACAATGAGCAGTTCTTC. Its translation is CASKILTEYNEQFF.

The J gene is TRBJ2-7, the V gene TRBV5-1; D is ambiguous. The CDR3 is made up of 14 amino acids. The germline gives CDR1 SGHRS, CDR2 YFSETQ. The ends were cut back, 0 bases at V and 2 bases at J, with 9 bases in the middle. CDR3 sequence reads: CASSLDGGAYEQYF. CDR3 nucleotide sequence: TGCGCCAGCAGCTTGGACGGCGGAGCCTACGAGCAGTACTTC.

This chain joins TRBV24-1 and TRBJ2-3; 8 bases agree with TRBD2. Per the germline V gene, CDR1 is KGHDR and CDR2 is SFDVKD. V was pared by 9 bases and J by 4 bases, with 5 bases of the junction left unmatched. CDR3 length: 13 residues. DNA of the CDR3: TGTGCCACCGGAAGCGGGAGCGCAGATACGCAGTATTTT. Translating it yields CATGSGSADTQYF.

This clonotype was counted ten times or more. This chain uses TRBV28 with TRBJ2-7; no definite D call. This CDR3 contains 14 residues. Germline values: CDR1 MDHEN, CDR2 SYDVKM. V lost 5 bases, J lost 0 bases, and 11 bases lay in between. This CDR3 reads CASSTTLSSYEQYF. CDR3 in DNA: TGTGCCAGCAGTACCACTCTCAGCTCCTACGAGCAGTACTTC.

The CDR3 bases are TGTGCCAGCAGTCGACAGGGGGCAGGGGTGGAAGCTTTCTTT. This translates into CASSRQGAGVEAFF. The chain carries TRBV6-8 and TRBJ1-1, with 10 bases aligning to TRBD1. Germline loops: CDR1 MNHGY, CDR2 SAAAGT. Trimming removed 5 bases from V and 8 bases from J; junction bases left unmatched: 8. This CDR3 has 14 residues.

This clonotype showed up just once. The chain recombines TRBV4-1 with TRBJ2-7; D perhaps matches TRBD1 (7 bases). V was trimmed by 0 bases and J by 5 bases, leaving 17 bases between them. The germline V gene has CDR1 MGHRA and CDR2 YSYEKL. The CDR3 consists of 16 residues. The CDR3 protein is CASSQEKFRGEHEQYF. The CDR3 DNA reads TGCGCCAGCAGCCAAGAAAAATTCAGGGGGGAACACGAGCAGTACTTC.

This chain connects TRBV4-2 to TRBJ1-5; D uncertain. Trimming shortened V by 0 bases and J by 4 bases, and 4 bases separated the two germline ends. This CDR3 region has 13 residues. Germline CDR1 and CDR2: LGHNA and YNFKEQ. This CDR3 reads CASSQDQNQPQHF. CDR3 sequence (DNA): TGTGCCAGCAGCCAAGATCAAAATCAGCCCCAGCATTTT.

The chain combines TRBV5-6 with TRBJ1-1, with D hard to call. The CDR3 is 13 residues long. The germline gives CDR1 SGHDT, CDR2 YYEEEE. Trimming removed 2 bases from V and 3 bases from J, with 8 bases in between. The CDR3 loop is CASSFDRDTEAFF. The CDR3 DNA reads as TGTGCCAGCAGCTTTGATCGGGACACTGAAGCTTTCTTT.

This clonotype was seen a few times. The gene calls are TRBV7-9 and TRBJ2-4, with 8 bases matching TRBD1. The length of the CDR3 is 12 residues. Trimming at V came to 4 bases and at J to 15 bases, leaving 8 bases not matched to a gene. CDR1 and CDR2 from the germline V gene are SEHNR and FQNEAQ (reference sequence). The CDR3 is CASSWGQDTLYF. The CDR3 region has the DNA TGTGCCAGCAGCTGGGGACAGGACACGTTGTACTTC.

The rearrangement uses TRBV27 and TRBJ2-7, with D tentatively TRBD2 (5 bases). Germline assignment: CDR1 MNHEY and CDR2 SMNVEV (reference sequence). The V gene lost 8 bases and the J gene lost 2 bases, with 19 bases spanning the gap. This CDR3 has 15 amino acids. CDR3 residues: CASSWETRRAYEQYF. CDR3 bases: TGTGCCAGCTCCTGGGAGACACGGAGAGCCTACGAGCAGTACTTC.

This chain connects TRBV9 to TRBJ1-2; D call uncertain. Trimming shortened V by 0 bases and J by 5 bases, and 11 bases separated the two germline ends. The CDR3 has 14 amino acids. CDR1 is SGDLS, CDR2 YYNGEE, per germline. The CDR3 region has the DNA TGTGCCAGCAGCGTAGGCTCCGCGAGATATGGCTACACCTTC. It encodes CASSVGSARYGYTF.

This sequence joins TRBV25-1 and TRBJ2-5; 11 nucleotides line up with TRBD1. In germline, CDR1 is MGHDK, CDR2 SYGVNS. The CDR3 has 16 residues. The V segment lost 5 bases and the J segment 5 bases; nucleotides outside the gene matches: 10. CDR3 amino acids: CASSPSDRGLLETQYF. CDR3 coding DNA: TGTGCCAGCAGTCCCTCGGACAGGGGGCTTCTGGAGACCCAGTACTTC.

The chain uses TRBV27 and TRBJ2-7, with a tentative D call TRBD1 (5 bases). This CDR3 is built from 18 residues. V was pared by 6 bases and J by 1 base, with 25 bases between. Germline CDR1 is MNHEY and CDR2 is SMNVEV (reference sequence). The DNA for the CDR3 is TGTGCCAGCAGCCATTACCCTTCGACAGCTTACCGGTCCTACGAGCAGTACTTC. It yields the protein CASSHYPSTAYRSYEQYF.

This clonotype was detected only a few times. The V call is TRBV5-1, the J call TRBJ2-1; 10 nucleotides align to TRBD1. The germline CDR1 and CDR2 sequences are SGHRS and YFSETQ. This CDR3 contains 16 residues. J lost 2 bases, V lost 3 bases, and 5 bases had no gene match. In DNA, the CDR3 is TGCGCCAGCAGCTCCGACGGGACAGGGGCCTACAATGAGCAGTTCTTC. It encodes CASSSDGTGAYNEQFF.

J is TRBJ2-3 and V is TRBV7-2, with 12 bases matching TRBD2. The CDR3 is 14 residues long. CDR1 and CDR2 from the germline V gene are SGHTA and FQGNSA. The junction had 5 bases not matched to a gene; V was cut back by 4 bases and J by 9 bases. This CDR3 is CASSSTSGSLTQYF. In DNA form, the CDR3 reads TGTGCCAGCAGCTCGACTAGCGGGAGTCTCACGCAGTATTTT.

This clonotype has just a few counts. The chain links TRBV28 to TRBJ2-5, with D maybe TRBD1 (5 bases). The length of the CDR3 is 17 residues. Germline V gene sequence: CDR1 MDHEN, CDR2 SYDVKM. With 5 bases removed from V and 3 bases from J, the gap between germline ends came to 22 bases. CDR3 DNA: TGTGCCAGCAGTCCCGACAGTCCATTGCTAGAGGAAGAGACCCAGTACTTC. It translates to CASSPDSPLLEEETQYF.